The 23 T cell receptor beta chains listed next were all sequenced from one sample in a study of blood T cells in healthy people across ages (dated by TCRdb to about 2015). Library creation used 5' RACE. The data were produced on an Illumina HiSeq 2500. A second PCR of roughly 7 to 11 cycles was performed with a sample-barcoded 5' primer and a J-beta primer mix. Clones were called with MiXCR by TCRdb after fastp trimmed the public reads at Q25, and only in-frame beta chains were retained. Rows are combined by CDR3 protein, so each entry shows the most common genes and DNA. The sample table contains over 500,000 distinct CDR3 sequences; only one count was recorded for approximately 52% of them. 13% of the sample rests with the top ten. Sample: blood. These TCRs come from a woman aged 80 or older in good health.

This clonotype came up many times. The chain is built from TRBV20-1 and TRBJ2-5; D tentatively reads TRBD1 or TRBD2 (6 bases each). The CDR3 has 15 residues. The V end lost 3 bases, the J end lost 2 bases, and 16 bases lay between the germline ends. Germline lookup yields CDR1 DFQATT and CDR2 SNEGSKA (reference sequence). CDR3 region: CSARGAGTAQETQYF. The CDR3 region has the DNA TGCAGTGCTAGGGGGGCGGGGACCGCACAAGAGACCCAGTACTTC.

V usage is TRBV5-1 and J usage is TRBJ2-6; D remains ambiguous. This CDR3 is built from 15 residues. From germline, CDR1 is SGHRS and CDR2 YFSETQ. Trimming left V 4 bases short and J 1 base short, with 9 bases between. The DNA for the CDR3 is TGCGCCAGCAGCGCCCTCGGATCTGGGGCCAACGTCCTGACTTTC. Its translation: CASSALGSGANVLTF.

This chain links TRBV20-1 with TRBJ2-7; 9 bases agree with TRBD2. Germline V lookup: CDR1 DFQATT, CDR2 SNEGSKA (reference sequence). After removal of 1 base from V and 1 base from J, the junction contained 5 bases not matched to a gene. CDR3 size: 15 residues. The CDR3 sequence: CSARARAGGSYEQYF. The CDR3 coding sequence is TGCAGTGCTAGAGCTAGAGCGGGAGGTTCCTACGAGCAGTACTTC.

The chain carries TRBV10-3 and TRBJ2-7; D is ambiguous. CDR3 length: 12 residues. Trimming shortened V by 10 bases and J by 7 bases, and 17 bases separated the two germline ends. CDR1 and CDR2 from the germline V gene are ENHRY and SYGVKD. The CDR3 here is CATSAVGWEQYF. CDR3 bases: TGTGCCACCTCCGCGGTGGGATGGGAGCAGTACTTC.

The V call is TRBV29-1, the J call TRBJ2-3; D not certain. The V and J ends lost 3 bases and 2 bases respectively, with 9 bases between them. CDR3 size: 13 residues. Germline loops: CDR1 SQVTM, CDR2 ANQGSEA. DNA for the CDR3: TGCAGCGTTGAGTATGTTTACACAGATACGCAGTATTTT. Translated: CSVEYVYTDTQYF.

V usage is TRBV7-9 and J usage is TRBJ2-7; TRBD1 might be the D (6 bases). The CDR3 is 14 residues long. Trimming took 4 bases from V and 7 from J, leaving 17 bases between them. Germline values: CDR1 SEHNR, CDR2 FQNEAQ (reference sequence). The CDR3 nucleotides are TGTGCCAGCAGCTCTCCGGGACACCCCTGGGAGCAGTACTTC. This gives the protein CASSSPGHPWEQYF.

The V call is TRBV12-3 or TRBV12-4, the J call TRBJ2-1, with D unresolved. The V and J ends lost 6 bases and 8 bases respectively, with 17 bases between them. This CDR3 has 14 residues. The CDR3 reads CASSSLSWHDEQFF. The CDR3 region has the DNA TGTGCCAGCAGCTCACTTTCGTGGCACGATGAGCAGTTCTTC.

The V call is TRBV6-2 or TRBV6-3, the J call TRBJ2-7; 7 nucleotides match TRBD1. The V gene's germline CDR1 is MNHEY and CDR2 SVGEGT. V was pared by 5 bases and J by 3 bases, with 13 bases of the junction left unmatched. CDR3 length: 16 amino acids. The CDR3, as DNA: TGTGCCAGCAGTCACCCCGGGACAGCGGCAAACTACGAGCAGTACTTC. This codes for CASSHPGTAANYEQYF.

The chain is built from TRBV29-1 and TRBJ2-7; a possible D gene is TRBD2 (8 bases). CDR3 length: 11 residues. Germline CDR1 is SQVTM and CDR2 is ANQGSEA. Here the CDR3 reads CRGGTAYEQYF. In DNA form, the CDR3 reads TGCCGCGGGGGGACAGCTTACGAGCAGTACTTC.

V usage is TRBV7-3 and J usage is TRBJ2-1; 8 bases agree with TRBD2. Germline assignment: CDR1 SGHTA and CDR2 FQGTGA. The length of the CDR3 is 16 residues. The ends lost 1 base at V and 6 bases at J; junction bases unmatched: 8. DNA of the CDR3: TGTGCCAGCAGCTTAAACGGGGCGGGAGGCCCCAATGAGCAGTTCTTC. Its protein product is CASSLNGAGGPNEQFF.

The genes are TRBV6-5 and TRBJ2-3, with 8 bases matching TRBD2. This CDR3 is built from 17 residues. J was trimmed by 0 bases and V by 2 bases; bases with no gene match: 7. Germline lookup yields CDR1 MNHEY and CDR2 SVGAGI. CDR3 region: CASSYQQRGTSTDTQYF. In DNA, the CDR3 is TGTGCCAGCAGTTACCAACAGCGGGGGACTAGCACAGATACGCAGTATTTT.

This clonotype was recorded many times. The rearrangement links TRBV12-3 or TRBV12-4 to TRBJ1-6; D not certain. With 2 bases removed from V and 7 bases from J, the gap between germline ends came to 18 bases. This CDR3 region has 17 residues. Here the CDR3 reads CASSLTAGGSGNSPLHF. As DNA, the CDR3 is TGTGCCAGCAGTTTAACCGCGGGAGGCAGCGGGAATTCACCCCTCCACTTT.

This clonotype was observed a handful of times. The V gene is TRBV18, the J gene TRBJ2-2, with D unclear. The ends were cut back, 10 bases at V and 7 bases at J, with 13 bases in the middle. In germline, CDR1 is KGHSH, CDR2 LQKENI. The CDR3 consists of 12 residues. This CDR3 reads CATEAFYGELFF. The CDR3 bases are TGTGCCACCGAGGCCTTTTACGGGGAGCTGTTTTTT.

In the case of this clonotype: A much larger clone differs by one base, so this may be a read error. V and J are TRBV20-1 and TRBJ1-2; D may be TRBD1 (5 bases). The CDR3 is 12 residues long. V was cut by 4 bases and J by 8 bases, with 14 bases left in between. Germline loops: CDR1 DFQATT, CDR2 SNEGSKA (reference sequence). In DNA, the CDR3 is TGCAGTGCTATTCCAAGGGGCTCGGGCTACACCTTC. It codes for CSAIPRGSGYTF.

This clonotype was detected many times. CDR3 bases: TGTGCCATCAGTGTCGGACTAGCGGTCGTAGAGACCCAGTACTTC. This codes for CAISVGLAVVETQYF. The V and J genes are TRBV10-3 and TRBJ2-5; 10 nucleotides agree with TRBD2. Germline CDR1 ENHRY, CDR2 SYGVKD. Losses at the gene ends were 4 bases for V and 4 bases for J; bases not matched to a gene: 6. The CDR3 sequence is 15 residues long.

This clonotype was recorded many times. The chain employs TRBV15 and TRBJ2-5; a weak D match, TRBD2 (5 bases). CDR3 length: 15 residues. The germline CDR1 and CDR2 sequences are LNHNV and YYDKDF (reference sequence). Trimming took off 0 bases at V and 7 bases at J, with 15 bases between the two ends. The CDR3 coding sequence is TGTGCCACCAGCAGAGATGTAGCGCCCGTGATGACCCAGTACTTC. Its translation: CATSRDVAPVMTQYF. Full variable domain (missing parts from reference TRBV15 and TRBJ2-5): DAMVIQNPRYQVTQFGKPVTLSCSQTLNHNVMYWYQQKSSQAPKLLFHYYDKDFNNEADTPDNFQSRRPNTSFCFLDIRSPGLGDTAMYLCATSRDVAPVMTQYFGPGTRLLVL.

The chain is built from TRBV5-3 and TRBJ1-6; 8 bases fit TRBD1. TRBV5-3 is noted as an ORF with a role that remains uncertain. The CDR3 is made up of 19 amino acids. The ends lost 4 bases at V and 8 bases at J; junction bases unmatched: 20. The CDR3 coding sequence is TGTGCCAGAAGCAAATCCGGGACAGGATTATTAGAGGTTGATTCACCCCTCCACTTT. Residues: CARSKSGTGLLEVDSPLHF.

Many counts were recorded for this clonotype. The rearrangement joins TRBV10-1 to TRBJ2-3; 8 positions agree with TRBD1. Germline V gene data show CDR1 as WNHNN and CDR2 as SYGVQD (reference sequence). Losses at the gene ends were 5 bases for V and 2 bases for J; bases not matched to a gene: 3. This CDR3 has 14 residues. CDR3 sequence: CASSWTGLTDTQYF. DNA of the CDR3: TGCGCCAGCAGTTGGACAGGGCTCACAGATACGCAGTATTTT.

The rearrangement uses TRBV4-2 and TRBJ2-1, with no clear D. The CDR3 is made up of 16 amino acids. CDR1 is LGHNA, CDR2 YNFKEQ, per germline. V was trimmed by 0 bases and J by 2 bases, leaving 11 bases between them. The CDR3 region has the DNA TGTGCCAGCAGCCAAGAGGCCACGAGCCCCTACAATGAGCAGTTCTTC. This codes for CASSQEATSPYNEQFF.

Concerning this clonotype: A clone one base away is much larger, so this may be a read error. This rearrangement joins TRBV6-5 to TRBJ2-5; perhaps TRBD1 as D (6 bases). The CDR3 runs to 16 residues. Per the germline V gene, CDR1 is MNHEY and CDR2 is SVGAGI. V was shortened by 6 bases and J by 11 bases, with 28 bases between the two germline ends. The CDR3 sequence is CASSPLPGAVSYEQYF. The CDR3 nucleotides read TGTGCCAGCAGCCCCCTCCCAGGGGCCGTTAGCTATGAGCAGTACTTC.

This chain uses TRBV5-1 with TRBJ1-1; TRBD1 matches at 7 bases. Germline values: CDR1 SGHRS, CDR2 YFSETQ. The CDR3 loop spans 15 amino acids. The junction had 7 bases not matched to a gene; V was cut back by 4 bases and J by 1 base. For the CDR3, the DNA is TGCGCCAGCAGCGCCGGGGACAGCCAGAACACTGAAGCTTTCTTT. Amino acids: CASSAGDSQNTEAFF.

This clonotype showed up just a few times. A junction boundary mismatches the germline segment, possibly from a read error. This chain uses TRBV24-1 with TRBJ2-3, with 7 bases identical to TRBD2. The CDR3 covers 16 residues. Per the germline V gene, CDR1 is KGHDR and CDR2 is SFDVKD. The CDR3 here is CAASDLKRDSTDTQYF. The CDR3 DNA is TGTGCCGCCAGTGATCTAAAGCGGGACAGCACAGATACGCAGTATTTT.

The CDR3 loop reads CAIQDSSYNEQYF. The CDR3 DNA sequence: TGTGCCATCCAGGACAGCTCCTACAATGAGCAGTACTTC. The gene calls are TRBV10-3 and TRBJ2-1; D is possibly TRBD1 (6 bases). With the DNA end fitting TRBJ2-7 better, the J assignment may be wrong. This CDR3 is built from 13 residues. The germline V gene encodes CDR1 ENHRY and CDR2 SYGVKD.